The 22 T cell receptor beta chains in this list originate from one sample, sequenced in a study of blood T cell repertoires in COVID-19. Data came from immunoSEQ multiplex PCR; TCRdb stores just in-frame clones and leaves some out. The sample has some 97,000 clones; 70% to 90% are singletons. The specimen sequenced was peripheral blood. These receptors came from a man aged 50 to 60 with active or convalescent COVID-19.

The V call is TRBV24-1, the J call TRBJ1-5; 7 positions agree with TRBD1. V lost 9 bases, J lost 6 bases, and 7 bases stayed unmatched. The CDR3 is 13 amino acids. The germline V gene encodes CDR1 KGHDR and CDR2 SFDVKD. The CDR3 coding sequence is TGTGCCACCGAAGAGGGGGCAAGTCAGCCCCAGCATTTT. This sequence encodes CATEEGASQPQHF.

CDR3 region: CASSLRQGPNEKLFF. Here the CDR3 DNA reads TGCGCCAGCAGCCTCCGACAGGGACCAAATGAAAAACTGTTTTTT. The V gene is TRBV5-1, the J gene TRBJ1-4; TRBD1 agrees at 7 bases. Germline V lookup: CDR1 SGHRS, CDR2 YFSETQ. This CDR3 is built from 15 residues. Trimming took 4 bases from V and 5 from J; bases not matched to a gene: 8.

The V call is TRBV7-2, the J call TRBJ1-1; D is perhaps TRBD1 (6 bases). Germline lookup yields CDR1 SGHTA and CDR2 FQGNSA. V lost 5 bases and J lost 1, with 14 bases in between. CDR3 length: 15 amino acids. The CDR3 DNA follows: TGTGCCAGCAGCCCGGGGGGACAAAGGAACACTGAAGCTTTCTTT. Its translation: CASSPGGQRNTEAFF.

CDR3 DNA sequence: TGTGCCAGCAGCTTGTCGACAGGTTTTCACTATGGCTACACCTTC. This encodes CASSLSTGFHYGYTF. The rearrangement joins TRBV7-2 to TRBJ1-2; perhaps TRBD1 as D (6 bases). V was trimmed by 3 bases and J by 3 bases, leaving 14 bases between them. CDR3 length: 15 amino acids. Germline lookup yields CDR1 SGHTA and CDR2 FQGNSA.

The chain is built from TRBV24-1 and TRBJ1-2; TRBD1 matches at 9 bases. V lost 7 bases, J lost 7 bases, and 6 bases stayed unmatched. The germline V gene has CDR1 KGHDR and CDR2 SFDVKD. The length of the CDR3 is 13 residues. The CDR3 DNA follows: TGTGCCACCAGACCACAGGGGGCCACTGGCTACACCTTC. It is translated as CATRPQGATGYTF.

V usage is TRBV2 and J usage is TRBJ1-6, with D possibly being TRBD1 (6 bases). Germline V gives CDR1 SNHLY, CDR2 FYNNEI. This CDR3 has 14 residues. Between the trimmed V and J ends, which lost 3 bases and 10 bases, there was a span of 13 bases. DNA for the CDR3: TGTGCCAGCAGTGAGGACGGGAGGGGGTCACCCCTCCACTTT. This encodes CASSEDGRGSPLHF.

This chain uses TRBV19 with TRBJ2-7; 10 nucleotides match TRBD2. Germline CDR1 is LNHDA and CDR2 is SQIVND (reference sequence). With V trimmed by 6 bases and J by 2 bases, 10 bases remained unmatched. This CDR3 contains 16 residues. The CDR3 nucleotides are TGTGCCAGTAGAGTCAGCCCTAGCGGGAGTCCCTACGAGCAGTACTTC. As protein: CASRVSPSGSPYEQYF.

V usage is TRBV21-1 and J usage is TRBJ2-7; the tabulated D call, TRBD2, remains unverified against the DNA. TRBV21-1 is noted as a pseudogene. This CDR3 has 16 residues. This chain's CDR3 is CASSNSRTSGPYEQYF. As DNA, the CDR3 is TGTGCCAGCAGCAATTCACGTACTAGCGGGCCATACGAGCAGTACTTC.

The chain is built from TRBV27 and TRBJ2-2; 7 positions agree with TRBD2. The germline gives CDR1 MNHEY, CDR2 SMNVEV (reference sequence). J lost 2 bases, V lost 5 bases, and 8 bases had no gene match. The CDR3 consists of 16 residues. As DNA, the CDR3 is TGTGCCAGCAGTCGCCTGGGGGAGGGAAACACCGGGGAGCTGTTTTTT. It is translated as CASSRLGEGNTGELFF.

The genes are TRBV15 and TRBJ2-3, with 10 positions matching TRBD2. V lost 3 bases, J lost 8 bases, and 11 bases stayed unmatched. CDR1 and CDR2 (germline): LNHNV, YYDKDF (reference sequence). The CDR3 spans 16 residues. The CDR3 nucleotides are TGTGCCACCAGCAGTTGGGCTAGCGGGAGCCTGACTACGCAGTATTTT. Its translation is CATSSWASGSLTTQYF. The complete variable domain, with remaining parts taken from reference TRBV15 and TRBJ2-3, reads DAMVIQNPRYQVTQFGKPVTLSCSQTLNHNVMYWYQQKSSQAPKLLFHYYDKDFNNEADTPDNFQSRRPNTSFCFLDIRSPGLGDTAMYLCATSSWASGSLTTQYFGPGTRLTVL.

The CDR3 here is CASSLAGGSYNEQFF. The CDR3 coding sequence is TGTGCCAGCTCATTAGCGGGAGGCTCCTACAATGAGCAGTTCTTC. The chain couples TRBV18 to TRBJ2-1, with 10 positions matching TRBD2. The V and J ends lost 5 bases and 0 bases, in that order; junction bases with no gene match: 1. CDR3 length: 15 amino acids. In germline, CDR1 is KGHSH, CDR2 LQKENI.

The chain joins TRBV2 to TRBJ1-3; possibly TRBD1 for D (5 bases). V was cut by 2 bases and J by 0 bases, with 20 bases left in between. CDR1 is SNHLY, CDR2 FYNNEI, per germline. There are 19 residues in the CDR3. CDR3 sequence reads: CASSESRRNRGLSGNTIYF. CDR3 in DNA: TGTGCCAGCAGTGAATCCCGGCGGAATCGGGGACTCTCTGGAAACACCATATATTTT. The variable domain in full, with the rest retrieved from reference TRBV2 and TRBJ1-3, is EPEVTQTPSHQVTQMGQEVILRCVPISNHLYFYWYRQILGQKVEFLVSFYNNEISEKSEIFDDQFSVERPDGSNFTLKIRSTKLEDSAMYFCASSESRRNRGLSGNTIYFGEGSWLTVV.

The CDR3 loop reads CATSPGVVAGGFYNEQFF. The DNA of the CDR3 is TGTGCCACCAGTCCCGGGGTGGTAGCGGGAGGGTTTTACAATGAGCAGTTCTTC. The chain links TRBV24-1 to TRBJ2-1; 11 positions agree with TRBD2. Germline V lookup: CDR1 KGHDR, CDR2 SFDVKD. V lost 6 bases and J lost 4; bases outside the gene matches: 13. CDR3 size: 18 residues.

The V call is TRBV5-3, the J call TRBJ1-3, with 7 positions matching TRBD1. TRBV5-3 counts as an open reading frame of uncertain function. The CDR3 consists of 18 residues. Unmatched junction bases numbered 10, after V lost 0 bases and J lost 1 base. CDR3: CARSLVGGDDPSGNTIYF. CDR3 in DNA: TGTGCCAGAAGCTTGGTAGGGGGCGATGATCCGTCTGGAAACACCATATATTTT.

The chain carries TRBV27 and TRBJ2-5; D is possibly TRBD1 (5 bases). CDR1 and CDR2 from the germline V gene are MNHEY and SMNVEV (reference sequence). V was shortened by 6 bases and J by 7 bases, with 24 bases between the two germline ends. CDR3 length: 16 residues. The CDR3: CASRKRQTAGLGTQYF. CDR3 DNA sequence: TGTGCCAGCAGAAAAAGACAGACCGCCGGTCTGGGGACCCAGTACTTC.

J is TRBJ2-7 and V is TRBV5-4; TRBD2 matches 8 bases. The germline CDR1 and CDR2 sequences are SGHNT and YYREEE (reference sequence). The CDR3 is made up of 19 amino acids. Losses at the gene ends were 0 bases for V and 5 bases for J; bases not matched to a gene: 19. CDR3 sequence: CASSLEGPYGAGGGDEQYF. The CDR3 nucleotides read TGTGCCAGCAGCTTGGAGGGCCCTTACGGGGCGGGAGGAGGAGACGAGCAGTACTTC.

This clone was counted a single time. The chain uses TRBV11-2 and TRBJ2-5, with 11 bases that match TRBD2. The V gene end was trimmed by 6 bases and the J gene end by 5 bases; junction bases not matched to a gene: 20. The CDR3 is 19 residues long. Germline CDR1 is SGHAT and CDR2 is FQNNGV. CDR3 region: CASSEDPLGVAGGRETQYF. Here the CDR3 DNA reads TGTGCCAGCAGTGAAGATCCCCTCGGGGTAGCGGGAGGGCGGGAGACCCAGTACTTC.

This clone was observed a single time. The V and J genes are TRBV10-3 and TRBJ1-5; D remains ambiguous. Germline CDR1 reads ENHRY; CDR2 reads SYGVKD. CDR3 length: 13 residues. Trimming stripped 4 bases from V and 3 bases from J, with 7 bases between. CDR3 region: CAISAVHNQPQHF. Here the CDR3 DNA reads TGTGCCATCAGTGCTGTACACAATCAGCCCCAGCATTTT.

The chain carries TRBV5-1 and TRBJ2-3, with TRBD2 matching over 10 bases. Germline trimming cut 5 bases from V and 6 bases from J; bases unmatched to any gene: 9. Germline assignment: CDR1 SGHRS and CDR2 YFSETQ. The CDR3 spans 15 residues. DNA of the CDR3: TGCGCCAGCAGACTAGCGGGATTGAACTCCGATACGCAGTATTTT. It codes for CASRLAGLNSDTQYF.

The rearrangement links TRBV7-2 to TRBJ1-1; TRBD1 agrees at 10 bases. This CDR3 is built from 15 residues. The V gene's germline CDR1 is SGHTA and CDR2 FQGNSA. The V gene end was trimmed by 3 bases and the J gene end by 7 bases; junction bases not matched to a gene: 8. In DNA, the CDR3 is TGTGCCAGCAGCTTTAGTGTAGACAGGGGGCTTGAAGCTTTCTTT. Its translation: CASSFSVDRGLEAFF.

The genes are TRBV28 and TRBJ2-3; 9 bases are a match to TRBD2. The V gene's germline CDR1 is MDHEN and CDR2 SYDVKM. The junction had 2 bases not matched to a gene; V was cut back by 3 bases and J by 1 base. This CDR3 contains 15 residues. CDR3 nucleotide sequence: TGTGCCAGCAGTTTGGGACTAGCCGGCACAGATACGCAGTATTTT. It is translated as CASSLGLAGTDTQYF.

The chain links TRBV6-1 to TRBJ2-7; D is perhaps TRBD2 (6 bases). This CDR3 is built from 15 residues. V lost 0 bases, J lost 0 bases, and 9 bases lay in between. Germline-derived CDR1 and CDR2 are MNHNS and SASEGT. CDR3 DNA sequence: TGTGCCAGCAGTGAAGCTCGGCGGGACTCCTACGAGCAGTACTTC. Residues: CASSEARRDSYEQYF.